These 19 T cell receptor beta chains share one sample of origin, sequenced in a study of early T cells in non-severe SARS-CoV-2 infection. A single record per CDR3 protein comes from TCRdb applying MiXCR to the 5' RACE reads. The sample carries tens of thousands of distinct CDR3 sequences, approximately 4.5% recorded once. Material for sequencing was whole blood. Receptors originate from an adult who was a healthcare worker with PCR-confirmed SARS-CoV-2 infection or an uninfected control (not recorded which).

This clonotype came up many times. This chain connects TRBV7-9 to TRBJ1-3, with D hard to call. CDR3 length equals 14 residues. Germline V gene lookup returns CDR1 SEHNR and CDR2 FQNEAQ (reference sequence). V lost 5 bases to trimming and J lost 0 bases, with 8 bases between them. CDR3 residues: CASSLLFSGNTIYF. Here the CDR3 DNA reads TGTGCCAGCAGCCTATTGTTCTCTGGAAACACCATATATTTT.

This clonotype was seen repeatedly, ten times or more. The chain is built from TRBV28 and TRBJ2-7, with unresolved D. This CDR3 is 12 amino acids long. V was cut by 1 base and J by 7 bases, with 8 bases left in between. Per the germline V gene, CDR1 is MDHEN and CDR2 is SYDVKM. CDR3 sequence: CASSLYPWEQYF. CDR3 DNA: TGTGCCAGCAGTTTATATCCTTGGGAGCAGTACTTC.

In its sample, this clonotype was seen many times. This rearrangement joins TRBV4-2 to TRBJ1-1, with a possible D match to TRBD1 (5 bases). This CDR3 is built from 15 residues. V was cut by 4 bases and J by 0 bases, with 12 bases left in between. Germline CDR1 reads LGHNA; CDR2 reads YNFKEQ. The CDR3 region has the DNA TGTGCCAGCAGCCGAGTACAGGAGATGAACACTGAAGCTTTCTTT. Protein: CASSRVQEMNTEAFF.

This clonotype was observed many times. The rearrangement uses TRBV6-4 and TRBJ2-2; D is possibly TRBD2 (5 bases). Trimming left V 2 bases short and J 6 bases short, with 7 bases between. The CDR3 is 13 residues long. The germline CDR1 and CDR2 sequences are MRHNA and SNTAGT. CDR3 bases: TGTGCCAGCAGTGACGGAGCGGCCGGGGAGCTGTTTTTT. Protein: CASSDGAAGELFF.

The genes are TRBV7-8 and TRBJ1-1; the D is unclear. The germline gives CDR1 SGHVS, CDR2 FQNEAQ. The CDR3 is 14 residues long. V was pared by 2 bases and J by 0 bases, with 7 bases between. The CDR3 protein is CASSLKSMNTEAFF. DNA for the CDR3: TGTGCCAGCAGCTTAAAAAGTATGAACACTGAAGCTTTCTTT.

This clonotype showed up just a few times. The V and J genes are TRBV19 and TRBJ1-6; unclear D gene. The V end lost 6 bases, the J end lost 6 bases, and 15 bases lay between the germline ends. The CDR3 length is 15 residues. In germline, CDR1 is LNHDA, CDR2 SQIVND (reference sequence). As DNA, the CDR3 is TGTGCCAGTAGCCCCACGATCGTCCGTAATTCACCCCTCCACTTT. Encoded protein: CASSPTIVRNSPLHF.

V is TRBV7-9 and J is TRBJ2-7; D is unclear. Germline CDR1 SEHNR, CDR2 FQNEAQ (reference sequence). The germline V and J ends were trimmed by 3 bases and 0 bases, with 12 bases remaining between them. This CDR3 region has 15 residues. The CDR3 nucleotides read TGTGCCAGCAGCTTTGAGAAAGGATCCTCCTACGAGCAGTACTTC. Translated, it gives CASSFEKGSSYEQYF.

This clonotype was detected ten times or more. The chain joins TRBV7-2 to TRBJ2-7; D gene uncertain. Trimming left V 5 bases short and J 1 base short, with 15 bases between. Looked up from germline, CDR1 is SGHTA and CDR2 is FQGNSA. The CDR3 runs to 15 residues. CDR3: CASSPSPLFSYEQYF. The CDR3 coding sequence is TGTGCCAGCAGCCCGAGCCCACTATTTTCCTACGAGCAGTACTTC.

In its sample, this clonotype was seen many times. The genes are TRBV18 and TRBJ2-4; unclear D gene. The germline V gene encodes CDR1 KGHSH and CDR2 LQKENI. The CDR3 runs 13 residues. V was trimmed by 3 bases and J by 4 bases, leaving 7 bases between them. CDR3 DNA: TGTGCCAGCTCACCGTCGAGAAAAAACATTCAGTACTTC. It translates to CASSPSRKNIQYF.

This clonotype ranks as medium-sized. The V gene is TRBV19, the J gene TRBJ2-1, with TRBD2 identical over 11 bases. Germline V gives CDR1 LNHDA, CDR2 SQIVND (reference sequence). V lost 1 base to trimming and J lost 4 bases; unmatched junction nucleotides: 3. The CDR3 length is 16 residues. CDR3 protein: CASSIGLAGPYNEQFF. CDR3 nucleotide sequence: TGTGCCAGTAGTATAGGACTAGCGGGGCCGTACAATGAGCAGTTCTTC.

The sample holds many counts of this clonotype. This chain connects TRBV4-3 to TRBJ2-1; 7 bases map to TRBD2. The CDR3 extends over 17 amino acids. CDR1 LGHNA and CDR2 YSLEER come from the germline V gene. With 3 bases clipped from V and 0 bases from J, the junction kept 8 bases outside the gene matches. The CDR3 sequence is CASSQGPAGSSYNEQFF. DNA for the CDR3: TGCGCCAGCAGCCAGGGCCCAGCGGGGAGCTCCTACAATGAGCAGTTCTTC.

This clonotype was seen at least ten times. The CDR3 loop is CASRHHNPNTGELFF. In nucleotides, the CDR3 is TGTGCCAGCCGCCACCACAACCCGAACACCGGGGAGCTGTTTTTT. The rearrangement uses TRBV7-9 and TRBJ2-2; no clear D. The V gene lost 8 bases and the J gene lost 0 bases, with 13 bases spanning the gap. This CDR3 is 15 amino acids long. Germline V gene sequence: CDR1 SEHNR, CDR2 FQNEAQ (reference sequence).

The CDR3 region is CASSEWQAYNEQFF. In nucleotides, the CDR3 is TGTGCCAGCAGTGAATGGCAGGCCTACAATGAGCAGTTCTTC. The V and J genes are TRBV2 and TRBJ2-1; D unclear. The CDR3 extends over 14 amino acids. Germline assignment: CDR1 SNHLY and CDR2 FYNNEI. Trimming removed 2 bases at V and 2 bases at J, with 7 bases between.

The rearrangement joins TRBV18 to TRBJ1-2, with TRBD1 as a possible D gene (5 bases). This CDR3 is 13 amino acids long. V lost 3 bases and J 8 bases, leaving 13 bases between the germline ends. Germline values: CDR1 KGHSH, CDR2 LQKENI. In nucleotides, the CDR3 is TGTGCCAGCTCACCTACACAGGAGGGCGGCTACACCTTC. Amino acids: CASSPTQEGGYTF. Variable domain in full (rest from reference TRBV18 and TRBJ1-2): NAGVMQNPRHLVRRRGQEARLRCSPMKGHSHVYWYRQLPEEGLKFMVYLQKENIIDESGMPKERFSAEFPKEGPSILRIQQVVRGDSAAYFCASSPTQEGGYTFGSGTRLTVV.

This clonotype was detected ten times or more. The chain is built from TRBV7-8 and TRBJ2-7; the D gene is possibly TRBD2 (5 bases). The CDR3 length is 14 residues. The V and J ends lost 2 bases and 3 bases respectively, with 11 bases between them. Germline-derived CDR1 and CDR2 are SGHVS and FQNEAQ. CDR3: CASSLIPGDYEQYF. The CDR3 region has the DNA TGTGCCAGCAGCTTAATCCCCGGGGACTACGAGCAGTACTTC.

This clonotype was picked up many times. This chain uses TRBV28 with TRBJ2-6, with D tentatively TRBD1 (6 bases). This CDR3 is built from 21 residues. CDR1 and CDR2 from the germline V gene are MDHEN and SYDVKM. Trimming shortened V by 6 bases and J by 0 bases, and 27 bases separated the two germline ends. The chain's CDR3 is CASSSDRISGGALSGANVLTF. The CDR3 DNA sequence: TGTGCCAGCAGCTCAGACAGGATATCAGGTGGGGCTCTCTCTGGGGCCAACGTCCTGACTTTC.

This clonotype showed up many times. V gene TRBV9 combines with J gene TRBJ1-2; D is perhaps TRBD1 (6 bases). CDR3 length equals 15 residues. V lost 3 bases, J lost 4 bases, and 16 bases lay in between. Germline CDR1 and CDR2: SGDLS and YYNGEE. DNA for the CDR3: TGTGCCAGCAGCGCGCCGGGGACAATAGGCTATGGCTACACCTTC. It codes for CASSAPGTIGYGYTF. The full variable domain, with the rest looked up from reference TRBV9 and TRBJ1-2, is DSGVTQTPKHLITATGQRVTLRCSPRSGDLSVYWYQQSLDQGLQFLIQYYNGEERAKGNILERFSAQQFPDLHSELNLSSLELGDSALYFCASSAPGTIGYGYTFGSGTRLTVV.

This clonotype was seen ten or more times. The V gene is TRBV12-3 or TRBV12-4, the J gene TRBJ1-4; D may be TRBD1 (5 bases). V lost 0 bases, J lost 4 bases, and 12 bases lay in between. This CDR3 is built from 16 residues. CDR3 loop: CASSLAGEGDNEKLFF. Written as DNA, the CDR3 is TGTGCCAGCAGTTTAGCGGGGGAGGGAGATAATGAAAAACTGTTTTTT.

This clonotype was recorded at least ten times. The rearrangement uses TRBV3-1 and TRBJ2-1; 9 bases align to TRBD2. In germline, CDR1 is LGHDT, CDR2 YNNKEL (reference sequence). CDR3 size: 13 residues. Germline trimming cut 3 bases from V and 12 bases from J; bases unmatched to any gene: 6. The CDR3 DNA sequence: TGTGCCAGCAGCCAGCAGACTAGCGGATGGCAGTTCTTC. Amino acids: CASSQQTSGWQFF.